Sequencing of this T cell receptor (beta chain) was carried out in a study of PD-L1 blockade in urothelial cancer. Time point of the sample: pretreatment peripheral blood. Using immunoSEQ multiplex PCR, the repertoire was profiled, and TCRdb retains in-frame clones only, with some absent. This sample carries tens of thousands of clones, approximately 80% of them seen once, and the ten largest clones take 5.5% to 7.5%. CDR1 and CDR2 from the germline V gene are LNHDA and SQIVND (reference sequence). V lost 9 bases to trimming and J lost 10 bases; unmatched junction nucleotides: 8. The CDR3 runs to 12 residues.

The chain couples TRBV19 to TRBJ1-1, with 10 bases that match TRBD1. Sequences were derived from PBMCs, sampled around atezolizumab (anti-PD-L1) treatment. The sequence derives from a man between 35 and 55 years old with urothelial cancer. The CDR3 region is CASRQGAKGAFF. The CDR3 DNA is TGTGCCAGCAGACAGGGGGCGAAGGGAGCTTTCTTT.